Listed below are T cell receptor beta chains from one sample, sequenced in a study of blood T cell repertoires in COVID-19. Assay used: immunoSEQ multiplex PCR; TCRdb lists only in-frame clones, some missing. The table has about 81,000 clones, under 85% seen once. The sample taken for sequencing was peripheral blood. Every receptor here comes from a human donor in a cohort sampled during active COVID-19. CDR3s include the opening cysteine and the closing phenylalanine or tryptophan. The order of the fields is CDR3 protein, CDR3 DNA, D gene, clone size, V gene, J gene. D genes are given only for firm matches. Some rows mark clone size as missing; the rest say once, few, many or name a class of expanded clone.

CDR3aa: CATGGGAAYGYTF; CDR3nt: TGTGCCACCGGAGGGGGCGCGGCATATGGCTACACCTTC; d_gene: TRBD1; abundance: .; v_gene: TRBV6-5; j_gene: TRBJ1-2
CDR3aa: CASSFFRGRSIYEQYF; CDR3nt: TGTGCCAGCAGTTTTTTCAGGGGGCGATCGATCTACGAGCAGTACTTC; d_gene: TRBD1; abundance: .; v_gene: TRBV28; j_gene: TRBJ2-7
CDR3aa: CASGLVLVSGNTIYF; CDR3nt: TGTGCTAGTGGTTTGGTACTGGTTTCTGGAAACACCATATATTTT; d_gene: .; abundance: .; v_gene: TRBV12-5; j_gene: TRBJ1-3
CDR3aa: CASSQPSNPPLHF; CDR3nt: TGTGCCAGCAGCCAACCATCAAATCCACCCCTCCACTTT; d_gene: .; abundance: few; v_gene: TRBV3-1/TRBV3-2; j_gene: TRBJ1-6
CDR3aa: CASSQDLTSGGITSTDTQYF; CDR3nt: TGTGCCAGCAGCCAAGACCTGACTAGCGGGGGAATCACTAGCACAGATACGCAGTATTTT; d_gene: TRBD2; abundance: .; v_gene: TRBV4-2; j_gene: TRBJ2-3
CDR3aa: CASSWGTSGRASQETQYF; CDR3nt: TGTGCCAGCAGCTGGGGGACTAGCGGGAGGGCCTCCCAAGAGACCCAGTACTTC; d_gene: TRBD2; abundance: .; v_gene: TRBV5-4; j_gene: TRBJ2-5
CDR3aa: CSASRTGGLETQYF; CDR3nt: TGCAGTGCTAGTAGGACAGGGGGTTTGGAGACCCAGTACTTC; d_gene: TRBD1; abundance: .; v_gene: TRBV20-1; j_gene: TRBJ2-5
CDR3aa: CATSRDGPGGAYNEQFF; CDR3nt: TGTGCCACCAGCAGAGATGGGCCGGGGGGGGCCTACAATGAGCAGTTCTTC; d_gene: TRBD2; abundance: .; v_gene: TRBV15; j_gene: TRBJ2-1
CDR3aa: CASSLITGIGYGYTF; CDR3nt: TGTGCCAGCAGCTTGATAACAGGGATCGGGTATGGCTACACCTTC; d_gene: .; abundance: .; v_gene: TRBV7-2; j_gene: TRBJ1-2
CDR3aa: CASSWREGETQYF; CDR3nt: TGTGCCAGCAGTTGGAGGGAAGGGGAGACCCAGTACTTC; d_gene: .; abundance: .; v_gene: TRBV27; j_gene: TRBJ2-5
CDR3aa: CASRTTGDNEETQYF; CDR3nt: TGCGCCAGCAGAACGACAGGGGACAATGAAGAGACCCAGTACTTC; d_gene: TRBD1; abundance: .; v_gene: TRBV10-2; j_gene: TRBJ2-5
CDR3aa: CASSSRVDSYEQYF; CDR3nt: TGTGCCAGCAGCTCCCGGGTAGACTCCTACGAGCAGTACTTC; d_gene: .; abundance: once; v_gene: TRBV7-8; j_gene: TRBJ2-7
CDR3aa: CASSMDRDRGTYEQYF; CDR3nt: TGTGCCAGTAGTATGGACCGGGACAGGGGGACCTACGAGCAGTACTTC; d_gene: TRBD1; abundance: .; v_gene: TRBV19; j_gene: TRBJ2-7
CDR3aa: CSASRSSGVTNEQFF; CDR3nt: TGCAGTGCTAGTCGCAGCTCGGGGGTCACGAATGAGCAGTTCTTC; d_gene: .; abundance: .; v_gene: TRBV20-1; j_gene: TRBJ2-1
CDR3aa: CASSQDPGTGGTGELFF; CDR3nt: TGTGCCAGCAGCCAAGACCCCGGGACAGGGGGAACCGGGGAGCTGTTTTTT; d_gene: TRBD1; abundance: .; v_gene: TRBV3-1/TRBV3-2; j_gene: TRBJ2-2
CDR3aa: CASSDASGGTDTQYF; CDR3nt: TGTGCCAGCAGTGACGCTAGCGGGGGCACAGATACGCAGTATTTT; d_gene: TRBD2; abundance: .; v_gene: TRBV6-4; j_gene: TRBJ2-3
CDR3aa: CASSYWRGQNNSPLHF; CDR3nt: TGTGCCAGCAGTTATTGGCGGGGGCAGAATAATTCACCCCTCCACTTT; d_gene: .; abundance: .; v_gene: TRBV6-9; j_gene: TRBJ1-6
CDR3aa: CASSLPGDTQYF; CDR3nt: TGTGCCAGCAGCTTACCCGGAGATACGCAGTATTTT; d_gene: .; abundance: .; v_gene: TRBV7-8; j_gene: TRBJ2-3
CDR3aa: CASSPQGYNEQFF; CDR3nt: TGTGCCAGCAGCCCACAGGGTTACAATGAGCAGTTCTTC; d_gene: .; abundance: .; v_gene: TRBV5-4; j_gene: TRBJ2-1
CDR3aa: CASSSPAGNNYNEQFF; CDR3nt: TGTGCCAGCTCGTCCCCCGCGGGGAATAATTACAATGAGCAGTTCTTC; d_gene: .; abundance: once; v_gene: TRBV28; j_gene: TRBJ2-1
CDR3aa: CASSKRGRTGLNQPQHF; CDR3nt: TGTGCCAGCAGCAAACGTGGGAGGACAGGCCTCAATCAGCCCCAGCATTTT; d_gene: .; abundance: .; v_gene: TRBV21-1; j_gene: TRBJ1-5
CDR3aa: CASIEGVGAAYEQCF; CDR3nt: TGTGCCAGCATCGAGGGGGTTGGGGCCGCGTACGAGCAGTGCTTC; d_gene: .; abundance: .; v_gene: TRBV6-5; j_gene: TRBJ2-7
CDR3aa: CASSQGIAANTGELFF; CDR3nt: TGTGCCAGCAGCCAAGGGATAGCGGCAAACACCGGGGAGCTGTTTTTT; d_gene: .; abundance: once; v_gene: TRBV3-1/TRBV3-2; j_gene: TRBJ2-2
CDR3aa: CASSLGQGNVYEQYF; CDR3nt: TGCGCCAGCAGCTTGGGACAGGGGAATGTCTACGAGCAGTACTTC; d_gene: TRBD1; abundance: .; v_gene: TRBV5-1; j_gene: TRBJ2-7
CDR3aa: CASSSISGGQSRELFF; CDR3nt: TGTGCCAGCAGCTCAATTAGCGGGGGGCAATCCAGGGAGCTGTTTTTT; d_gene: TRBD2; abundance: few; v_gene: TRBV5-6; j_gene: TRBJ2-2
CDR3aa: CASSFRRGLSYEQYF; CDR3nt: TGCGCCAGCAGTTTTCGCAGGGGGCTTTCCTACGAGCAGTACTTC; d_gene: TRBD1; abundance: .; v_gene: TRBV5-1; j_gene: TRBJ2-7
CDR3aa: CASSVAASNQPQHF; CDR3nt: TGTGCCAGCAGCGTGGCTGCTAGCAATCAGCCCCAGCATTTT; d_gene: .; abundance: .; v_gene: TRBV2; j_gene: TRBJ1-5
CDR3aa: CASTPAGTANYGYTF; CDR3nt: TGTGCCAGCACCCCCGCCGGGACAGCGAACTATGGCTACACCTTC; d_gene: TRBD1; abundance: .; v_gene: TRBV11-2; j_gene: TRBJ1-2